This T cell receptor beta chain was found in a study of T cells in Graves' hyperthyroidism and ophthalmopathy (dated by TCRdb to about 2019). Background on the whole study: Peripheral blood was collected at initial diagnosis, before any treatment. To identify TCR V-J signatures that set the groups apart, the researchers used a discovery cohort of 95 to 100 patients, made up of 40 to 45 with Graves' ophthalmopathy and 57 with stable Graves' hyperthyroidism. Whether ophthalmopathy could be predicted prospectively was tested in an independent validation cohort made up of 18 to 20 hyperthyroidism patients plus 17 patients who later progressed to ophthalmopathy. The approximately 100 discovery patients were randomly split 7:3 into training and test sets. In addition, the study compared T-cell repertoires in thyroid tissue and in blood from six Graves' hyperthyroidism patients. After blood sampling, hyperthyroidism patients were treated with methimazole at a starting dose of 30 mg daily, and ophthalmopathy patients were treated with high-dose intravenous methylprednisolone. The paper reports TCR Vbeta CDR3 sequencing of 140 or so peripheral blood samples: 43 ophthalmopathy, fewer than 85 hyperthyroidism and about 17 progressor patients. Study-wide conclusions, independent of this receptor: Most expanded thyroid clonotypes (frequency above 0.001) were also detected in blood, suggesting blood repertoires may reflect thyroid immune responses. Sample size was not statistically predetermined, and blinding of investigators to group allocation was not performed. In validation, the model predicted progression to ophthalmopathy with roughly 70% sensitivity and less than 80% specificity, a median of roughly seven months before onset. In cross-validation, a model built on a 13 V-J signature told ophthalmopathy apart from stable hyperthyroidism with over 85% sensitivity and roughly 82% specificity, and in testing the same model reached 80%/75%.

The TCR beta CDR3 regions were amplified from RNA transcripts. For the first round of RT-PCR on the TCR CDR3, the HTBI primer set was used together with the Qiagen OneStep RT-PCR kit. Libraries were constructed in a second round of multiplex PCR, after which size selection and purification were performed. Sequencing of the libraries was done on an Illumina HiSeq2000 using paired-end 100 bp reads. Per the original workflow: SOAPnuke was used to process the raw data, removing reads that contained adapters or uncalled bases, had a mean Phred below 15, or lacked an exact match to the constant primer or identifier. COPE v1.2.5 was used to merge high-quality paired reads, and clonotypes were defined as unique nucleotide sequences. MiTCR v1.1 was used to align clonotypes to the IMGT TRBV, TRBD and TRBJ reference segments. Only V-J combinations with frequency above 0.0001, covering approximately 99% of repertoires, were analysed. A TCS score was defined as the ratio of F50 (clonal expansion) to E x V (chaos), with BLOSUM62-based TCRdist applied between CDR3 peptides within each V-J. Welch's t-statistics and random forest reduced fewer than 600 V-J features to 13, which were used in a naive Bayes classifier (R e1071). The public reads were quality trimmed at Q25 with fastp and then assembled into clones with MiXCR by TCRdb, keeping productive beta chains. Rows with a matching CDR3 protein are joined into one entry that keeps the most common DNA and genes. What appears here as the V and J calls and clone size reflects TCRdb's work, not the paper's. Across this sample there are hundreds of thousands of distinct CDR3 sequences, with more than 14% seen only once. About 12% of the sample goes to the ten largest clones.

The V end loses 5 bases and the J end loses 0 bases, and a stretch of 10 bases separates them. The CDR3 measures 14 amino acids from cysteine to phenylalanine. Here the CDR3 DNA is all that survives: 42 bases in frame from base 1. CDR1 and CDR2, looked up from the germline V gene, are MDHEN and SYDVKM. Concerning this clonotype itself: The antigen it binds to is not known. No qualities accompany the bases; no much larger clone lies one base away.

Ophthalmopathy patients had moderately to severely active disease, Clinical Activity Score of at least 3, NOSPECS grade of at least 4, and duration under 3 months. Patients with uncontrolled infections, other autoimmune diseases, pregnancy or lactation were excluded. Diagnoses were established on the basis of clinical symptoms, serum thyroxine and TRAb, thyroid ultrasound, and orbital computed tomography. Ficoll-Paque density gradient centrifugation was used to isolate PBMCs from about 10 ml of fresh peripheral blood. Trizol reagent was used to extract total RNA, and RNA quality was then checked on an Agilent 2100 Bioanalyzer.

The chain links TRBV28 with TRBJ1-2, with a weak D call of TRBD1 (5 bases match). Sequenced material: blood. The TCR was taken from a woman aged 45-65 years with Graves' ophthalmopathy. CDR3 reads: CASSEGPPNYGYTF. The DNA sequence is TGTGCCAGCAGTGAGGGACCGCCTAACTATGGCTACACCTTC.